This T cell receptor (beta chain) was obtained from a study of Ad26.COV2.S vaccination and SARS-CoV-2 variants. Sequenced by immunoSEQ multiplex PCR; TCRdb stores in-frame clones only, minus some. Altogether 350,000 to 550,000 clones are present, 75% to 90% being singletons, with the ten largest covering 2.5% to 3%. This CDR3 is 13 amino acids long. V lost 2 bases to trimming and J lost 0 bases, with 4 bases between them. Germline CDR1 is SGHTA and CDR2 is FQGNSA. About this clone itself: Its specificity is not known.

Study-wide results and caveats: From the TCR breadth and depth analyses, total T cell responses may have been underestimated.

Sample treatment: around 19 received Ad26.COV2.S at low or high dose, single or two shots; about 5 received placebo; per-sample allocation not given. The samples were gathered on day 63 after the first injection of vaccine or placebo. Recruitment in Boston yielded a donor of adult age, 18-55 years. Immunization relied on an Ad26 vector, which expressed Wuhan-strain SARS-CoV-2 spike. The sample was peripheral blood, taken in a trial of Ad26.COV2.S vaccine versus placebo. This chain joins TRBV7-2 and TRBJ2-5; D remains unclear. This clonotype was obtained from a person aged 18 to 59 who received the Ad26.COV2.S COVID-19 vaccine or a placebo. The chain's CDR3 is CASSLSNQETQYF. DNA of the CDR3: TGTGCCAGCAGCTTATCGAACCAAGAGACCCAGTACTTC.